The 11 T cell receptor beta chains in this list originate from one sample, sequenced in a study of Ad26.COV2.S vaccination and SARS-CoV-2 variants. Sequencing used immunoSEQ multiplex PCR; TCRdb keeps in-frame clones, though not all of them. The table includes more than 250,000 clones, about 90% detected once. The sample's treatment: around 19 received Ad26.COV2.S at low or high dose, single or two shots; about 5 received placebo; per-sample allocation not given. Sampling was done on day 63 after the first vaccine or placebo injection. This specimen was peripheral blood, taken in a trial of Ad26.COV2.S vaccine versus placebo. The receptors shown here come from a person between 18 and 65 years old who received the Ad26.COV2.S COVID-19 vaccine or a placebo.

V is TRBV10-2 and J is TRBJ2-2; D not resolved. The CDR3 length is 15 residues. V shed 4 bases and J shed 0 bases, with 9 bases lying between them. Germline V gene data show CDR1 as WSHSY and CDR2 as SAAADI. The CDR3 region has the DNA TGCGCCAGCAGTGGTAGGGTCGCGAACACCGGGGAGCTGTTTTTT. Residues: CASSGRVANTGELFF.

The chain links TRBV7-3 to TRBJ1-2; D is perhaps TRBD1 (6 bases). The CDR3 covers 14 residues. The V end lost 1 base, the J end lost 2 bases, and 8 bases lay between the germline ends. Germline values: CDR1 SGHTA, CDR2 FQGTGA. The CDR3 reads CASSLNQGNYGYTF. CDR3 DNA sequence: TGTGCCAGCAGCTTAAATCAGGGGAACTATGGCTACACCTTC.

The sample holds one count of this clone. The chain couples TRBV12-3 or TRBV12-4 to TRBJ2-1; the D is unclear. The CDR3 is 13 residues long. V gave up 2 bases and J gave up 4 bases, with 6 bases separating them. The CDR3 nucleotides are TGTGCCAGCAGTTTATTCGAATACAATGAGCAGTTCTTC. Translated, it gives CASSLFEYNEQFF.

CDR3 sequence: CASSYSPGRAYEQYF. CDR3 coding DNA: TGTGCCAGCAGTTACTCCCCGGGACGGGCCTACGAGCAGTACTTC. The chain has TRBV6-2 or TRBV6-3 and TRBJ2-7; D could derive from TRBD1 or TRBD2 (5 bases each). CDR3 length equals 15 residues. CDR1 MNHEY and CDR2 SVGEGT come from the germline V gene. V lost 0 bases to trimming and J lost 2 bases, with 11 bases between them.

This clone was counted only a few times. V usage is TRBV11-2 and J usage is TRBJ1-5; D gene unclear. Germline V gene sequence: CDR1 SGHAT, CDR2 FQNNGV. Trimming left V 4 bases short and J 2 bases short, with 12 bases between. CDR3 length: 15 amino acids. The CDR3 region is CASSSLSGRNQPQHF. CDR3 DNA sequence: TGTGCCAGCAGCTCCCTTTCTGGGCGCAATCAGCCCCAGCATTTT.

The genes are TRBV6-6 and TRBJ1-5; D unresolved. V was trimmed by 2 bases and J by 9 bases, leaving 8 bases between them. The CDR3 is made up of 12 amino acids. Germline lookup yields CDR1 MNHNY and CDR2 SVGAGI (reference sequence). CDR3 sequence: CASSYGSRPQHF. DNA for the CDR3: TGTGCCAGCAGTTACGGGAGCCGGCCCCAGCATTTT.

The V call is TRBV5-6, the J call TRBJ2-5; TRBD1 matches 12 bases. Trimming took 5 bases from V and 4 from J; bases not matched to a gene: 3. Germline assignment: CDR1 SGHDT and CDR2 YYEEEE. The length of the CDR3 is 14 residues. The CDR3 DNA sequence: TGTGCCAGCAGAGGGACAGGGGGCTTAGAGACCCAGTACTTC. Amino acids: CASRGTGGLETQYF.

The V gene is TRBV6-6, the J gene TRBJ1-5; D ambiguous. CDR3 size: 13 residues. Trimming removed 5 bases at V and 3 bases at J, with 8 bases between. Germline V gives CDR1 MNHNY, CDR2 SVGAGI (reference sequence). CDR3 DNA sequence: TGTGCCAGCAGTGGTCAGTTCAATCAGCCCCAGCATTTT. Amino acids: CASSGQFNQPQHF.

Only a few counts were recorded for this clone. The CDR3 spells CASSFYGTVNQPQHF. CDR3 DNA: TGTGCCAGCAGCTTCTACGGGACAGTCAATCAGCCCCAGCATTTT. This sequence joins TRBV7-8 and TRBJ1-5; 7 bases map to TRBD1. The CDR3 spans 15 residues. The germline CDR1 and CDR2 sequences are SGHVS and FQNEAQ. With V trimmed by 3 bases and J by 3 bases, 5 bases remained unmatched.

The chain carries TRBV6-1 and TRBJ2-6; D ambiguous. This CDR3 is built from 18 residues. V dropped 2 bases and J dropped 4 bases, with 18 bases sitting between them. Germline lookup yields CDR1 MNHNS and CDR2 SASEGT. This CDR3 is CASSESTGTLPGANVLTF. CDR3 bases: TGTGCCAGCAGTGAATCTACCGGTACCCTCCCCGGGGCCAACGTCCTGACTTTC.

This sequence joins TRBV19 and TRBJ1-5, with D unresolved. The CDR3 is made up of 14 amino acids. V gave up 4 bases and J gave up 3 bases, with 10 bases separating them. Germline-derived CDR1 and CDR2 are LNHDA and SQIVND (reference sequence). CDR3 in amino acids: CASSNSQLNQPQHF. The CDR3 region has the DNA TGTGCCAGTAGTAATTCACAGCTCAATCAGCCCCAGCATTTT.